These T cell receptor beta chains were read from a single sample in a study of blood T cells in healthy people across ages. TCRdb independently ran MiXCR on the 5' RACE reads; one entry per CDR3 protein. The repertoire includes around 800,000 distinct CDR3 sequences, roughly 60% of them detected once, and about 30% sits in the top ten. The source material was blood. These receptors were obtained from a man in his thirties or forties in good health. Both conserved end residues are part of each CDR3. A D gene is named only where the DNA matches it firmly.

>TRBJ2-7|16|TRBV7-2|TRBD2
CASSPRGLAGTYEQYF
>TRBJ1-2|15|TRBV4-3|NA
CASSQGGGERGGYTF
>TRBJ2-3|14|TRBV28|NA
CASTRAGHTDTQYF
>TRBJ2-1|16|TRBV15|TRBD1
CATSKKGTGLYNEQFF
>TRBJ2-2|15|TRBV4-3|TRBD1
CASSHGQGNTGELFF
>TRBJ2-3|15|TRBV9|NA
CASSVDGRNLDTQYF
>NA|16|TRBV19|NA
CASSIEALSGGQTQYF
>TRBJ2-3|14|TRBV29-1|NA
CSVPRGGGTDTQYF
>TRBJ2-6|14|TRBV29-1|NA
CSAVQGSGANVLTF
>TRBJ1-1|14|TRBV12-3/TRBV12-4|NA
CASSPGTRNTEAFF
>TRBJ2-3|18|TRBV11-3|TRBD2
CASSPRRTSGGPTDTQYF
>TRBJ2-5|13|TRBV20-1|NA
CSARVGWEETQYF
>TRBJ1-5|15|TRBV12-3/TRBV12-4|NA
CASSLASRANQPQHF
>TRBJ2-7|13|TRBV6-2/TRBV6-3|TRBD2
CASNRGRLYEQYF
>NA|15|TRBV5-1|NA
CASSLTRSAYNEQYF
>TRBJ2-7|15|TRBV7-2|NA
CASSLTAFDSYEQYF
>TRBJ2-3|16|TRBV6-1|NA
CASSEWGEPGTDTQYF
>NA|15|TRBV20-1|NA
CSAREVKQGVREQYF
>TRBJ2-7|13|TRBV20-1|TRBD1
CSAPRDRGNEQYF
>TRBJ2-3|16|TRBV6-2/TRBV6-3|NA
CASSSLRTHQGDTQYF
>TRBJ1-6|13|TRBV6-4|NA
CASSLRHNSPLHF
>TRBJ2-1|13|TRBV3-1|NA
CASSQAGAGEQFF
>TRBJ2-7|16|TRBV28|NA
CASSFGPGQNSYEQYF
>TRBJ2-7|16|TRBV13|TRBD1
CASSLSGTGGTYEQYF
>NA|13|TRBV20-1|NA
CSETGTAKETQYF
>TRBJ1-1|14|TRBV29-1|NA
CSVEGLLGPTEAFF
>TRBJ2-7|15|TRBV9|TRBD2
CASSTRGSGDHEQYF
>TRBJ1-5|17|TRBV12-3/TRBV12-4|NA
CASSLGTLNTYNQPQHF
>TRBJ2-7|12|TRBV30|NA
CAWSATGYEQYF
>TRBJ2-7|12|TRBV10-3|NA
CAISDTSYEQYF
>TRBJ1-4|15|TRBV3-1|NA
CASSQEGRVREKLFF
>TRBJ2-3|15|TRBV4-3|NA
CAGSQRSAATDTQYF
>TRBJ2-6|19|TRBV27|NA
CASSLLAGQGFLGANVLTF
>NA|14|TRBV10-3|TRBD1
CAITWDRESTEQYF
>TRBJ1-5|14|TRBV7-2|TRBD1
CAGTLGQGHQPQHF
>TRBJ1-5|13|TRBV6-2/TRBV6-3|NA
CASSTNRYQPQHF
>TRBJ1-6|17|TRBV14|NA
CASSQSSKERINSPLHF
>TRBJ1-1|15|TRBV5-1|TRBD1
CASSSRQGVNTEAFF
>TRBJ1-2|15|TRBV7-2|NA
CASSSGRTGNYGYTF
>TRBJ1-2|14|TRBV4-3|NA
CASSQDANYGGYTF
>TRBJ1-2|14|TRBV7-9|NA
CASSASGAFYGYTF
>TRBJ2-7|15|TRBV3-1|NA
CASSTRQAPGYEQYF
>TRBJ1-2|13|TRBV18|TRBD1
CASSPTGGDGYTF
>TRBJ1-6|14|TRBV20-1|NA
CSARDGGGFETLHF
>TRBJ2-3|16|TRBV24-1|TRBD1
CATSDWDRDPTDTQYF
>TRBJ2-7|14|TRBV7-2|NA
CASSLSFEFYEQYF
>TRBJ2-3|18|TRBV5-1|TRBD2
CASSLARDARGDTDTQYF
>TRBJ1-2|13|TRBV3-1|NA
CASSRGQIYGYTF
>TRBJ2-1|15|TRBV6-2/TRBV6-3|NA
CASSYGPSSYNEQFF
>TRBJ1-5|12|TRBV29-1|NA
CSAKAGDQPQHF
>TRBJ2-4|18|TRBV4-3|NA
CASSRYATWGEGKNIQYF
>TRBJ2-5|14|TRBV7-3|TRBD2
CASGSGGASNEQYF
>TRBJ2-1|20|TRBV7-9|NA
CASSLTNTYFRRYSYNEQFF
>TRBJ2-6|14|TRBV6-2/TRBV6-3|NA
CASRVGVGANVLTF
>TRBJ1-5|15|TRBV4-3|NA
CASSQDQTGNQPQHF
>TRBJ2-5|15|TRBV15|NA
CATSREQHRGGEQYF